These 20 T cell receptor beta chains share one sample of origin, sequenced in a study of cytomegalovirus exposure and HLA in healthy donors. PCR employed 60 Vbeta and 13 Jbeta primers. Clones were sequenced by immunoSEQ multiplex PCR, and TCRdb holds only the in-frame ones, with some missing. The sample holds around 110,000 clones, around 75% seen once. Input material: PBMCs. The receptors here all came from a man aged 25-40 years in good health and CMV-seronegative.

This clone was picked up one time. This rearrangement joins TRBV6-5 to TRBJ1-1; the D is unclear. The CDR3 extends over 11 amino acids. Trimming stripped 2 bases from V and 11 bases from J, with 9 bases between. Germline-derived CDR1 and CDR2 are MNHEY and SVGAGI. The CDR3 here is CASSYRRRAFF. The CDR3 DNA follows: TGTGCCAGCAGTTACAGGAGAAGGGCTTTCTTT.

The chain links TRBV6-1 to TRBJ2-3; 12 bases match TRBD2. The length of the CDR3 is 18 residues. V shed 1 base and J 2 bases; nucleotides not matched to a gene: 7. Germline CDR1 is MNHNS and CDR2 is SASEGT. The CDR3 nucleotides are TGTGCCAGCAGTGAAGAAGTCCTAGCGGGGGGGTTCACAGATACGCAGTATTTT. Translated: CASSEEVLAGGFTDTQYF.

This CDR3 reads CASSMARASNYGYTF. The DNA of the CDR3 is TGTGCCAGCAGCATGGCGAGGGCATCTAACTATGGCTACACCTTC. This sequence joins TRBV6-1 and TRBJ1-2, with no clear D. CDR1 is MNHNS, CDR2 SASEGT, per germline. V was clipped by 6 bases and J by 0 bases, with 14 bases between them. The CDR3 sequence is 15 residues long.

The chain employs TRBV28 and TRBJ1-5, with 8 bases that match TRBD1. The CDR3 has 17 residues. With V trimmed by 6 bases and J by 0 bases, 10 bases remained unmatched. The germline V gene has CDR1 MDHEN and CDR2 SYDVKM. CDR3 in DNA: TGTGCCAGCAGCTCTCCCCAGGGGGCCTATAGCAATCAGCCCCAGCATTTT. Its translation is CASSSPQGAYSNQPQHF.

V and J are TRBV5-1 and TRBJ2-7; TRBD2 matches at 12 bases. Germline assignment: CDR1 SGHRS and CDR2 YFSETQ. V shed 5 bases, J shed 3 bases, and the junction held 3 bases outside the gene matches. The CDR3 spans 14 residues. The CDR3 here is CASREGLAGYEQYF. DNA for the CDR3: TGCGCCAGCAGAGAGGGACTAGCGGGCTACGAGCAGTACTTC.

This clone came up a few times. The J gene is TRBJ2-7, the V gene TRBV7-9, with TRBD1 as a possible D gene (6 bases). V was pared by 5 bases and J by 1 base, with 9 bases between. Per germline, CDR1 SEHNR and CDR2 FQNEAQ (reference sequence). The CDR3 extends over 13 amino acids. The CDR3 loop reads CASSPTGSYEQYF. The CDR3 nucleotides are TGTGCCAGCAGCCCGACAGGATCCTACGAGCAGTACTTC.

The J gene is TRBJ2-3, the V gene TRBV9, with D perhaps TRBD1 (6 bases). V shed 7 bases and J shed 1 base, with 13 bases lying between them. CDR1 SGDLS and CDR2 YYNGEE come from the germline V gene. The CDR3 spans 14 residues. The CDR3 DNA reads TGTGCCAGCCGTGGGGCAGGGGGCACAGATACGCAGTATTTT. It is translated as CASRGAGGTDTQYF.

The V gene is TRBV7-9, the J gene TRBJ2-7; 11 bases are a match to TRBD2. After removal of 11 bases from V and 6 bases from J, the junction contained 6 bases not matched to a gene. CDR1 and CDR2 from the germline V gene are SEHNR and FQNEAQ (reference sequence). The length of the CDR3 is 12 residues. CDR3 region: CALSTSGVEQYF. The CDR3 DNA follows: TGTGCCTTATCGACTAGCGGGGTCGAGCAGTACTTC.

The chain couples TRBV28 to TRBJ1-4; D ambiguous. The CDR3 runs 14 residues. Germline V lookup: CDR1 MDHEN, CDR2 SYDVKM. V gave up 11 bases and J gave up 4 bases, with 17 bases separating them. The CDR3 region is CALGSGRYNEKLFF. CDR3 DNA: TGTGCCCTTGGGAGTGGTAGATATAATGAAAAACTGTTTTTT.

This clone was observed a single time. The rearrangement links TRBV29-1 to TRBJ2-5; D gene unclear. The germline V gene has CDR1 SQVTM and CDR2 ANQGSEA. This CDR3 region has 10 residues. V was cut by 4 bases and J by 5 bases, with 5 bases left in between. CDR3 bases: TGCAGCGTTGCACAGGAGACCCAGTACTTC. Encoded protein: CSVAQETQYF.

This clone was recorded a few times. The identical CDR3 is also encoded by other nucleotide sequences in the sample. The V gene is TRBV5-4, the J gene TRBJ1-1; D gene ambiguous. This CDR3 contains 11 residues. The V gene's germline CDR1 is SGHNT and CDR2 YYREEE (reference sequence). The V and J ends lost 4 bases and 2 bases respectively, with 3 bases between them. The CDR3, as DNA: TGTGCCAGCAGCCTAAACACTGAAGCTTTCTTT. It encodes CASSLNTEAFF. The full variable domain, rest sourced from reference TRBV5-4 and TRBJ1-1, is ETGVTQSPTHLIKTRGQQVTLRCSSQSGHNTVSWYQQALGQGPQFIFQYYREEENGRGNFPPRFSGLQFPNYSSELNVNALELDDSALYLCASSLNTEAFFGQGTRLTVV.

The rearrangement joins TRBV10-2 to TRBJ2-7, with TRBD1 matching over 11 bases. V gave up 7 bases and J gave up 6 bases; unmatched junction bases: 11. Germline values: CDR1 WSHSY, CDR2 SAAADI. CDR3 size: 15 residues. The CDR3 nucleotides are TGCGCCAGCACCGGCCGGACAGGGGGCAACGGCGAGCAGTACTTC. It encodes CASTGRTGGNGEQYF.

This clone was observed a handful of times. This chain uses TRBV28 with TRBJ1-2, with D possibly being TRBD1 (5 bases). Germline CDR1 MDHEN, CDR2 SYDVKM. The CDR3 sequence is 13 residues long. V was clipped by 3 bases and J by 2 bases, with 7 bases between them. DNA for the CDR3: TGTGCCAGCAGTTTGGGGCAGAACTATGGCTACACCTTC. Translation: CASSLGQNYGYTF.

The chain carries TRBV14 and TRBJ1-2; D uncertain. This CDR3 spans 12 amino acids. Deletions cut 4 bases from V and 4 bases from J, with 7 bases between. Germline-derived CDR1 and CDR2 are SGHDN and FVKESK. The CDR3 region has the DNA TGTGCCAGCAGCCCTTCGAGCTATGGCTACACCTTC. This codes for CASSPSSYGYTF.

The chain is built from TRBV5-4 and TRBJ2-3; 9 bases match TRBD2. CDR3 length: 15 residues. In germline, CDR1 is SGHNT, CDR2 YYREEE (reference sequence). V shed 4 bases, J shed 2 bases, and the junction held 5 bases outside the gene matches. In DNA form, the CDR3 reads TGTGCCAGCAGCCACGCGGGGGGGTCCACAGATACGCAGTATTTT. It is translated as CASSHAGGSTDTQYF. The full variable domain, completed using reference TRBV5-4 and TRBJ2-3, is ETGVTQSPTHLIKTRGQQVTLRCSSQSGHNTVSWYQQALGQGPQFIFQYYREEENGRGNFPPRFSGLQFPNYSSELNVNALELDDSALYLCASSHAGGSTDTQYFGPGTRLTVL.

This rearrangement joins TRBV14 to TRBJ2-7; D is possibly TRBD1 (6 bases). CDR1 is SGHDN and CDR2 is FVKESK in the germline V gene. V lost 4 bases, J lost 0 bases, and 13 bases lay in between. The CDR3 spans 15 residues. CDR3 residues: CASSRRTASSYEQYF. In DNA, the CDR3 is TGTGCCAGCAGCCGACGGACAGCCAGCTCCTACGAGCAGTACTTC.

This rearrangement joins TRBV7-6 to TRBJ2-7; perhaps TRBD2 as D (5 bases). Trimming pared 0 bases from V and 0 bases from J, leaving 12 bases between. The germline V gene encodes CDR1 SGHVS and CDR2 FNYEAQ. The CDR3 sequence is 16 residues long. CDR3 nucleotides: TGTGCCAGCAGCTTAGCCTCGGGGATCGGCTCCTACGAGCAGTACTTC. Residues: CASSLASGIGSYEQYF.

The rearrangement joins TRBV13 to TRBJ1-6, with D unclear. Germline CDR1 and CDR2: PRHDT and FYEKMQ (reference sequence). The CDR3 has 17 amino acids. Trimming took off 4 bases at V and 7 bases at J, with 20 bases between the two ends. The chain's CDR3 is CASSSRSGVRGNSPLHF. The CDR3 bases are TGTGCCAGCAGCTCCCGATCGGGTGTACGCGGGAATTCACCCCTCCACTTT.

The genes are TRBV19 and TRBJ2-1; D is possibly TRBD2 (7 bases). The CDR3 loop spans 15 amino acids. V shed 6 bases and J shed 2 bases, with 14 bases lying between them. Per the germline V gene, CDR1 is LNHDA and CDR2 is SQIVND (reference sequence). This CDR3 is CASRSPGGTYNEQFF. The CDR3 nucleotides read TGTGCCAGTAGGAGCCCGGGGGGCACCTACAATGAGCAGTTCTTC.

This clone was recorded a few times. The chain is built from TRBV19 and TRBJ1-1; D gene unclear. From germline, CDR1 is LNHDA and CDR2 SQIVND (reference sequence). V lost 4 bases and J lost 0, with 21 bases in between. CDR3 length: 18 amino acids. CDR3 sequence (DNA): TGTGCCAGTAGTAAACCCCTAAGAGGAGAAGTCATGAACACTGAAGCTTTCTTT. Protein: CASSKPLRGEVMNTEAFF. The whole variable domain, filled in from reference TRBV19 and TRBJ1-1, reads DGGITQSPKYLFRKEGQNVTLSCEQNLNHDAMYWYRQDPGQGLRLIYYSQIVNDFQKGDIAEGYSVSREKKESFPLTVTSAQKNPTAFYLCASSKPLRGEVMNTEAFFGQGTRLTVV.